Listed below are T cell receptor beta chains from one sample, sequenced in a study of blood T cell repertoires in COVID-19. Assay used: immunoSEQ multiplex PCR; TCRdb lists only in-frame clones, some missing. This sample has 70,000 to 95,000 clones, with roughly 90% found just once. Specimen: peripheral blood. These receptors originate from a man between 50 and 59 years old with COVID-19, enrolled during active disease. CDR3s include the opening cysteine and the closing phenylalanine or tryptophan. D genes are given only for firm matches. Not every row has a clone size; where given, it reads once, few, many or a size class.

d_gene | j_gene | v_gene | abundance | CDR3nt | CDR3aa
TRBD2 | TRBJ2-1 | TRBV10-3 | - | TGTGCCATCACCGAGACTAGCGGGGGAAACAATGAGCAGTTCTTC | CAITETSGGNNEQFF
TRBD1 | TRBJ2-2 | TRBV10-1 | few | TGCGCCAGCACGACAGGGCCCACCGGGGAGCTGTTTTTT | CASTTGPTGELFF
- | TRBJ1-2 | TRBV10-3 | - | TGTGCCATCAGTGACCCAGGAGGTTTCGATGGCTACACCTTC | CAISDPGGFDGYTF
- | TRBJ2-5 | TRBV2 | - | TGTGCCAGCAGTAAAACAGGGATGGAGACCCAGTACTTC | CASSKTGMETQYF
- | TRBJ1-1 | TRBV6-5 | - | TGTGCCAGCAGGACAACGAACACTGAAGCTTTCTTT | CASRTTNTEAFF
- | TRBJ1-1 | TRBV29-1 | - | TGCAGCGTTGATAGTGGGAACACTGAAGCTTTCTTT | CSVDSGNTEAFF
TRBD2 | TRBJ2-7 | TRBV9 | - | TGTGCCAGCAGCGCGGCGGGGGGGTACTACGAGCAGTACTTC | CASSAAGGYYEQYF
- | TRBJ2-2 | TRBV24-1 | - | TGTGCCACCAGTGTGCAGGGGCCCGGGGAGCTGTTTTTT | CATSVQGPGELFF
- | TRBJ2-2 | TRBV6-5 | - | TGTGCCAGCAGAACAGGTTCGACCGGGGAGCTGTTTTTT | CASRTGSTGELFF
TRBD2 | TRBJ2-1 | TRBV7-9 | - | TGTGCCAGCAGCTTTTGGCGGGGGGGCCACGGCAATGAGCAGTTCTTC | CASSFWRGGHGNEQFF
TRBD2 | TRBJ2-1 | TRBV3-1/TRBV3-2 | - | TGTGCCAGCAGACCCAGCGGGGGCCCGAGTGAGCAGTTCTTC | CASRPSGGPSEQFF
- | TRBJ1-1 | TRBV2 | - | TGTGCCAGCATGTTGGGGGCTGGCACTGAAGCTTTCTTT | CASMLGAGTEAFF
- | TRBJ2-7 | TRBV11-2 | - | TGTGCCAGCAGCTTCGGCCGGGACTTCTCCTACGAGCAGTACTTC | CASSFGRDFSYEQYF
TRBD2 | TRBJ2-1 | TRBV7-2 | - | TGTGCCAGCAGCCCCGGGGGACTAGCGGGGGGCAATGAGCAGTTCTTC | CASSPGGLAGGNEQFF
- | TRBJ1-2 | TRBV7-2 | - | TGTGCCAGCAGCTTATTCGCCCCAGGGGCTTATGGCTACACCTTC | CASSLFAPGAYGYTF
- | TRBJ1-1 | TRBV29-1 | - | TGCAGCACTGGACTCTGGACTGAAGCTTTCTTT | CSTGLWTEAFF
TRBD1 | TRBJ1-4 | TRBV6-5 | - | TGTGCCAGCAGTTACTCCCCGACAGGGGCCCTTGAAAAACTGTTTTTT | CASSYSPTGALEKLFF
- | TRBJ1-2 | TRBV23-1 | - | TGCGCCAGCAGTCAACCGAGGGCAGTGAATAACTATGGCTACACCTTC | CASSQPRAVNNYGYTF
- | TRBJ2-1 | TRBV29-1 | once | TGCAGCGTTGAAGATCTTGAGCGGGCTAGCTACAATGAGCAGTTCTTC | CSVEDLERASYNEQFF
TRBD2 | TRBJ2-1 | TRBV15 | - | TGTGCCACCAGCAGAGAGGGGAGGGAATCCTACAATGAGCAGTTCTTC | CATSREGRESYNEQFF
TRBD1 | TRBJ1-2 | TRBV19 | - | TGTGCCAGTAGTACCAGACAGGGTGACTATGGCTACACCTTC | CASSTRQGDYGYTF
- | TRBJ2-7 | TRBV5-8 | - | TGTGCCAGCAGCTTGGACAGGGACTACGAGCAGTACTTC | CASSLDRDYEQYF
TRBD2 | TRBJ2-7 | TRBV14 | once | TGTGCCAGCAGCCGCATCGCCGGGACTAGCGGGGGGCGTTCCTACGAGCAGTACTTC | CASSRIAGTSGGRSYEQYF
TRBD2 | TRBJ2-3 | TRBV5-4 | - | TGTGCCAGCAGCCTGCGGGGGGGCCTTGTTTATACGCAGTATTTT | CASSLRGGLVYTQYF
TRBD1 | TRBJ1-2 | TRBV2 | - | TGTGCCAGCACTGGACAGGGGGGGGATGGCTACACCTTC | CASTGQGGDGYTF
- | TRBJ2-7 | TRBV5-1 | - | TGCGCCAGCGGAGGCTCCTCCTACGAGCAGTACTTC | CASGGSSYEQYF
TRBD2 | TRBJ2-2 | TRBV18 | once | TGTGCCAGCTCACCGGAAACTCTAGCGGGGGCCGGGGAGCTGTTTTTT | CASSPETLAGAGELFF
- | TRBJ1-3 | TRBV5-1 | - | TGCGCCAGCAGCTTGGAACCAGGGATGAGGGGAAACACCATATATTTT | CASSLEPGMRGNTIYF
TRBD1 | TRBJ1-2 | TRBV9 | - | TGTGCCAGCAGCGCTACCCGGGACAGCTTCTATGGCTACACCTTC | CASSATRDSFYGYTF
- | TRBJ1-4 | TRBV11-1 | - | TGTGCCAGCAGCTTGAGCGGGGGGACCATTAATGAAAAACTGTTTTTT | CASSLSGGTINEKLFF
- | TRBJ1-5 | TRBV12-3/TRBV12-4 | - | TGTGCCAGCGGACTATATAGCAATCAGCCCCAGCATTTT | CASGLYSNQPQHF
TRBD2 | TRBJ2-5 | TRBV6-6 | once | TGTGCCAGCCTAGGCGGGGGGGGCAGGGAGACCCAGTACTTC | CASLGGGGRETQYF
- | TRBJ1-1 | TRBV30 | - | TGTGCCTGGAGGACAGCCATGAACACTGAAGCTTTCTTT | CAWRTAMNTEAFF
TRBD1 | TRBJ1-2 | TRBV7-2 | - | TGTGCCAGCAGCTTAACGGCAGGGGGGCATGGCTACACCTTC | CASSLTAGGHGYTF
- | TRBJ2-1 | TRBV11-3 | - | TGTGCCAGCAGCTTAGAAGCACAGGGCAACAATGAGCAGTTCTTC | CASSLEAQGNNEQFF
TRBD1 | TRBJ2-7 | TRBV27 | - | TGTGCCAGCTCATTGGTGGGACAGGGAGTCAACGAGCAGTACTTC | CASSLVGQGVNEQYF
- | TRBJ1-1 | TRBV12-3/TRBV12-4 | - | TGTGCCAGCAAAGGAGAAGGTACTGAAGCTTTCTTT | CASKGEGTEAFF
TRBD1 | TRBJ2-7 | TRBV12-3/TRBV12-4 | - | TGTGCCAGCAGTTTGACAGGGGGCGAGCAGTACTTC | CASSLTGGEQYF
TRBD1 | TRBJ1-2 | TRBV29-1 | few | TGCAGCGTTGACCGACAGGGGCAAGGTGGCTACACCTTC | CSVDRQGQGGYTF
- | TRBJ1-2 | TRBV9 | - | TGTGCCAGCAGCGTGGAATCCCAGGGCGCCTATGGCTACACCTTC | CASSVESQGAYGYTF
TRBD1 | TRBJ2-7 | TRBV5-1 | - | TGCGCCAGCAGCTCCAGTTCAGGGGGCAAAGGGTACGAGCAGTACTTC | CASSSSSGGKGYEQYF
- | TRBJ1-4 | TRBV6-1 | - | TGTGCCAGCAGTGAGCGAGATAATGAAAAACTGTTTTTT | CASSERDNEKLFF
- | TRBJ1-3 | TRBV27 | - | TGTGCCAGCAGTCCCAGGGCCCGCTCTGGAAACACCATATATTTT | CASSPRARSGNTIYF
- | TRBJ1-2 | TRBV30 | - | TGTGCCTGGAGTCTCGGGTTGACCTATGGCTACACCTTC | CAWSLGLTYGYTF
- | TRBJ1-1 | TRBV10-3 | few | TGTGCCATCAGTGAGTCTAGTCGAGGTTTTACCACTGAAGCTTTCTTT | CAISESSRGFTTEAFF
- | TRBJ1-2 | TRBV18 | once | TGTGCCAGCTCAACCACGGGGAAGTATGGCTACACCTTC | CASSTTGKYGYTF
- | TRBJ1-5 | TRBV28 | - | TGTGCCAGCAGTCCGACTAGGGGTAATCAGCCCCAGCATTTT | CASSPTRGNQPQHF
TRBD1 | TRBJ1-4 | TRBV6-5 | - | TGTGCCAGCAGTATACAGACAGGGGTGGATGAAAAACTGTTTTTT | CASSIQTGVDEKLFF
TRBD1 | TRBJ1-3 | TRBV27 | - | TGTGCCAGCAGCAAACAGGGGGCGAGTGGAAACACCATATATTTT | CASSKQGASGNTIYF
- | TRBJ2-5 | TRBV18 | - | TGTGCCAGCTCACCCCCGGGGGTTCAAGAGACCCAGTACTTC | CASSPPGVQETQYF
TRBD1 | TRBJ1-2 | TRBV14 | - | TGTGCCAGCAGCACACAGGGGCGACGGTATGGCTACACCTTC | CASSTQGRRYGYTF
- | TRBJ2-7 | TRBV30 | - | TGTGCCTCCAACCAGGACTTACCTCCCTACGAGCAGTACTTC | CASNQDLPPYEQYF
TRBD1 | TRBJ1-2 | TRBV6-5 | - | TGTGCCAGCAGAAGGACAGGGGCGCGAGATGGCTACACCTTC | CASRRTGARDGYTF
- | TRBJ2-1 | TRBV12-3/TRBV12-4 | - | TGTGCCAGCAAAGGAGGGTCCTACAATGAGCAGTTCTTC | CASKGGSYNEQFF
TRBD1 | TRBJ2-7 | TRBV2 | - | TGTGCCAGCCGAACCCGGGACAGGGGTTACGAGCAGTACTTC | CASRTRDRGYEQYF
TRBD1 | TRBJ2-3 | TRBV29-1 | - | TGCAGCGTTGAAGCGGGACAGCGTACAGATACGCAGTATTTT | CSVEAGQRTDTQYF
- | TRBJ2-3 | TRBV18 | - | TGTGCCAGCTCACCCACGGCAGGGTCCACAGATACGCAGTATTTT | CASSPTAGSTDTQYF
- | TRBJ1-5 | TRBV19 | - | TGTGCCAGTTCAAGGGACATCAATCAGCCCCAGCATTTT | CASSRDINQPQHF